This T cell receptor beta chain was found in a study of response to subunit inactivated influenza vaccine. Each CDR3 protein gets one entry after TCRdb re-called the RT-PCR reads with MiXCR. The sample lists about 170,000 distinct CDR3 sequences, 10% to 15% occurring once. There are 14 residues in the CDR3. Germline V gene sequence: CDR1 MDHEN, CDR2 SYDVKM. V was trimmed by 6 bases and J by 3 bases, leaving 12 bases between them. These same records also appear under a second study, on T cells expressing NK-cell markers. Turning to that study: 5'RACE template switching with UMIs generated TCR beta cDNA.

The clonotype comes from a man aged 50 to 60 who received an inactivated influenza vaccine. J is TRBJ2-1 and V is TRBV28; D is ambiguous. Material: CD8+ T cells sorted from PBMCs, obtained roughly 13 days after vaccination. CDR3 DNA: TGTGCCAGCAGGCGGACGACCGACTACAATGAGCAGTTCTTC. It encodes CASRRTTDYNEQFF.